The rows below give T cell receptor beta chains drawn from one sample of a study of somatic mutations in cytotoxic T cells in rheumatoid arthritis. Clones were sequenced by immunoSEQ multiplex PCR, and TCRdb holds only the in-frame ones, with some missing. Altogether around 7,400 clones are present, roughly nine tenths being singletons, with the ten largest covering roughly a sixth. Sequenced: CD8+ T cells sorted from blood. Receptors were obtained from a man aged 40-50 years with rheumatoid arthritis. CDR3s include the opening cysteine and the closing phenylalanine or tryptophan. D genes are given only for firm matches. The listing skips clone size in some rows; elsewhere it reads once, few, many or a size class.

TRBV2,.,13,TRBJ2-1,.,TGTGCCAGCAGCCTCGGACAGTTCAATGAGCAGTTCTTC,CASSLGQFNEQFF
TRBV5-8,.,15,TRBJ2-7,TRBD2,TGTGCCAGCAGCTTGGGGCTAGCGGGGGGAGGCGAGCAGTACTTC,CASSLGLAGGGEQYF
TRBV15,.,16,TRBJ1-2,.,TGTGCCACCAGCAGAGATCATTCACAGGTATCCTATGGCTACACCTTC,CATSRDHSQVSYGYTF
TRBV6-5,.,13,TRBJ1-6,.,TGTGCCAGCAGTTATGAGGGAAATTCACCCCTCCACTTT,CASSYEGNSPLHF
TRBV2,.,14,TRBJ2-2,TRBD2,TGTGCCAGCAGTCCCTCAGCGGGGCACGGGGAGCTGTTTTTT,CASSPSAGHGELFF
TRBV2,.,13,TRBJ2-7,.,TGTGCCAGCAGGGCAGGGGTATCCTACGAGCAGTACTTC,CASRAGVSYEQYF
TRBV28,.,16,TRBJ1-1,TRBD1,TGTGCCAGCACCGACATTTGGGGACAGGGGAACACTGAAGCTTTCTTT,CASTDIWGQGNTEAFF
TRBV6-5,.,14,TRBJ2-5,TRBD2,TGTGCCAGCAGTCTTGGACTAGCAATGGAGACCCAGTACTTC,CASSLGLAMETQYF
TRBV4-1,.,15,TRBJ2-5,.,TGCGCCAGCAGCCAATCCCTAGGATTGGGAGAGACCCAGTACTTC,CASSQSLGLGETQYF
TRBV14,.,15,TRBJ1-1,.,TGTGCCAGCAGCCAAGAGGTGGGGGGGTACACTGAAGCTTTCTTT,CASSQEVGGYTEAFF
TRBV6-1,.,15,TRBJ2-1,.,TGTGCCAGCAGACCGACAGTCACATCCTACAATGAGCAGTTCTTC,CASRPTVTSYNEQFF
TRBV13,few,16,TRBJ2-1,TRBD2,TGTGCCAGCAGCTCCGTAGCGGGGGGGCCCGTGGATGAGCAGTTCTTC,CASSSVAGGPVDEQFF
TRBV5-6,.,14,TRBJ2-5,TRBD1,TGTGCCAGCAGCAACGGACAGGGGGCAGAGACCCAGTACTTC,CASSNGQGAETQYF
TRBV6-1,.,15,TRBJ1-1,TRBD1,TGTGCCAGCAGTGGACGGACAGGCATCGACACTGAAGCTTTCTTT,CASSGRTGIDTEAFF
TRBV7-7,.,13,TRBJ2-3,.,TGTGCCAGCAGCCACGGGGGGCTAGATACGCAGTATTTT,CASSHGGLDTQYF
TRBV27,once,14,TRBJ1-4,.,TGTGCCAGCGGTGAGGCCGGGTTAAATGAAAAACTGTTTTTT,CASGEAGLNEKLFF
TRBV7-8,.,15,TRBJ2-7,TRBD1,TGTGCCAGCAGCACCGGGACAGCGGCACGCTACGAGCAGTACTTC,CASSTGTAARYEQYF
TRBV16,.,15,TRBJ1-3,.,TGTGCCAGCAGCCCCGGGTCCAACTCTGGAAACACCATATATTTT,CASSPGSNSGNTIYF
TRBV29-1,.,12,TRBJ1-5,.,TGCAGCGTTGAAGATGCAGATTATGCCCAGCATTTT,CSVEDADYAQHF
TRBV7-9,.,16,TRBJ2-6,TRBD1,TGTGCCAGCAGCGGACAGGTTACCTCTGGGGCCAACGCCCTGACTTTC,CASSGQVTSGANALTF
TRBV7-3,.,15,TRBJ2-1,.,TGTGCCAGCAGCTTACATAGTAGCTCCTACAATGAGCAGTTCTTC,CASSLHSSSYNEQFF
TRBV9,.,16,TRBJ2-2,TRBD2,TGTGCCAGCAGCGAGAATAGCGGGGGGGCCTCCGGGGAGCTGTTTTTT,CASSENSGGASGELFF
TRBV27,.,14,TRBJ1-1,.,TGTGCCAGCAGTGTAACAGGGTTTCACACTGAAGCTTTCTTT,CASSVTGFHTEAFF
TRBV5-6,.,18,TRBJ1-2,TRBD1,TGTGCCAGCAGCTTGGACGGACAGGGGATTATTGGGGGCTATGGCTACACCTTC,CASSLDGQGIIGGYGYTF